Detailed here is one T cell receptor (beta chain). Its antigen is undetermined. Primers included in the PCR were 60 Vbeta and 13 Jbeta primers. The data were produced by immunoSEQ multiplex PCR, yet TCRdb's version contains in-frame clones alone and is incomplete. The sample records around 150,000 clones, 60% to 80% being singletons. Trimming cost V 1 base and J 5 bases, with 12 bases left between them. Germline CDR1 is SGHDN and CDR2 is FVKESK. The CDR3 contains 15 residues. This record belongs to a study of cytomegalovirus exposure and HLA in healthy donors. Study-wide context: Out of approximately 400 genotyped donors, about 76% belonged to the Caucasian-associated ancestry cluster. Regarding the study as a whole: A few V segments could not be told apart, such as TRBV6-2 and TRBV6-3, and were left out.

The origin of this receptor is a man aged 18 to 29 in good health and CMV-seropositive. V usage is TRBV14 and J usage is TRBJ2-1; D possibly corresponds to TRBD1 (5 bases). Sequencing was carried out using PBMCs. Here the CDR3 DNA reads TGTGCCAGCAGCCAAGCCTGGGGCAGAGACAATGAGCAGTTCTTC. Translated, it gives CASSQAWGRDNEQFF.